This T cell receptor (beta chain) was retrieved from a study of cytomegalovirus exposure and HLA in healthy donors. Study-level information: From HLA-typed donors, an early data release held about 85 million unique TCRs. General study points: It was reportedly the case that the classifier diagnosed cytomegalovirus status with high specificity and sensitivity.

Donors sampled were nominally healthy, though unrecorded immune exposures were likely. PCR used 60 Vbeta primers and 13 Jbeta primers. Methods used by the authors: Later, roughly 77 million unique TCR beta chains were counted in an analysis, and approximately 10 million of them were shared. Sequencing used immunoSEQ multiplex PCR; TCRdb keeps in-frame clones, though not all of them. That table supplies the V and J calls and clone size; D and trimming were determined from the DNA. Here the sample spans over 95,000 clones, 82% being singletons. Details on this clone: Its antigen remains unknown.

V shed 4 bases and J 10 bases; nucleotides not matched to a gene: 4. The CDR3 is 12 amino acids. Germline V gene lookup returns CDR1 GTSNPN and CDR2 SVGIG (reference sequence). The chain joins TRBV30 to TRBJ1-6; 7 nucleotides line up with TRBD1. The sequenced sample was PBMCs. The sequence was obtained from a woman between 18 and 29 years old in good health and CMV-seronegative. The CDR3 DNA is TGTGCCTGGACGACAGGGAGATCACCCCTCCACTTT. It yields the protein CAWTTGRSPLHF.